The TCR beta chain described here comes from a study of shared clonotypes between healthy human individuals. The donors, all of them Caucasian adults, lived in Nashville, Tennessee. It was into CD45RA+ naive and CD45RA-negative memory subsets that the CD4+ cells were split. The CDR3 contains 12 residues. Germline V gene data show CDR1 as KGHSH and CDR2 as LQKENI. With 10 bases clipped from V and 2 bases from J, the junction kept 4 bases outside the gene matches. This clone was seen a handful of times. What it binds is unknown. Sequencing used immunoSEQ multiplex PCR; TCRdb keeps in-frame clones, though not all of them. The sample holds about 2 million clones, 95% seen once. Whole-study results and caveats: Non-shared clonotypes displayed generation probabilities falling below those of clonotypes present in all four donors. Naive CD4 clonotypes were shared across a handful of donors at 4.5% to 6.5%.

The sequenced material came from naive CD4+ T cells sorted from blood. Subset described: CD45RA+ positively selected. The clonotype comes from a man aged 18 to 30 in good health. This chain uses TRBV18 with TRBJ2-7, with 8 bases that match TRBD1. CDR3 sequence (DNA): TGTGCCACCGGACAGGGTGCCTACGAGCAGTACTTC. It encodes CATGQGAYEQYF.